These T cell receptor beta chains were read from a single sample in a study of OX40 agonist ivuxolimab in advanced cancers. Some clones are missing from TCRdb's copy, which holds only in-frame ones; the method was immunoSEQ multiplex PCR. The table records roughly 43,000 clones, more than 85% of them present only once. The source material was CD4+ or CD8+ T cells sorted from blood, sampled in a trial of the OX40 agonist ivuxolimab. The receptor set was obtained from an adult with an advanced solid tumor such as melanoma, head and neck, liver or kidney cancer. Both conserved end residues are part of each CDR3. The D gene is left open where the match is weak. Size values are once, few and many counts, or a class for expanded clones, and some rows have none.

v_gene	j_gene	d_gene	abundance	CDR3nt	CDR3aa
TRBV5-4	TRBJ1-1	NA	NA	TGTGCCAGCAGCTTGACGGGGTCGAACACTGAAGCTTTCTTT	CASSLTGSNTEAFF
TRBV5-4	TRBJ2-5	NA	NA	TGTGCCAGCAGCTGGGTAACAGGACTCCAAGAGACCCAGTACTTC	CASSWVTGLQETQYF
TRBV28	TRBJ1-5	NA	NA	TGTGCCAGCAGTTTCTATCGACAGATTAGCAATCAGCCCCAGCATTTT	CASSFYRQISNQPQHF
TRBV14	TRBJ2-1	NA	NA	TGTGCCAGCAGCCCGGACTCATCCTACAATGAGCAGTTCTTC	CASSPDSSYNEQFF
TRBV5-1	TRBJ2-2	TRBD2	NA	TGCGCCAGCAGCTTTTGGTTGGTAGCGGGTGGACGAGGCACCGGGGAGCTGTTTTTT	CASSFWLVAGGRGTGELFF
TRBV2	TRBJ1-2	TRBD1	NA	TGTGCCAGCAGTGGGATACACGGGACAGGGATTGGCTACACCTTC	CASSGIHGTGIGYTF
TRBV5-4	TRBJ2-1	NA	NA	TGTGCCAGCAGCCTACGGGAGTATGAGCAGTTCTTC	CASSLREYEQFF
TRBV29-1	TRBJ2-1	TRBD2	NA	TGCAGCGTTGAAGATCCAGCGGGAGGGCCCTCCTACAATGAGCAGTTCTTC	CSVEDPAGGPSYNEQFF
TRBV4-3	TRBJ1-4	NA	NA	TGCGCCAGCAGCCAAGATGCACCTCCGGCTGAAAAACTGTTTTTT	CASSQDAPPAEKLFF
TRBV27	TRBJ1-1	NA	NA	TGTGCCAGCAGTTCGGACTGGACAGTGAACACTGAAGCTTTCTTT	CASSSDWTVNTEAFF
TRBV9	TRBJ1-1	NA	few	TGTGCCAGCAGCGTAGGCAGGGACATGAACACTGAAGCTTTCTTT	CASSVGRDMNTEAFF
TRBV6-4	TRBJ1-3	NA	NA	TGTGCCAGCAGTGACTCCGTCCTCTCTGGAAACACCATATATTTT	CASSDSVLSGNTIYF
TRBV7-6	TRBJ1-1	NA	NA	TGTGCCAGCACCCTCACTACTAACACTGAAGCTTTCTTT	CASTLTTNTEAFF
TRBV4-1	TRBJ2-5	NA	NA	TGCGCCAGCAGCCAAGAAGGACGCATTCAAGAGACCCAGTACTTC	CASSQEGRIQETQYF
TRBV19	TRBJ1-5	TRBD1	NA	TGTGCCAGTAGTTCCGGGACAGCCAGCAATCAGCCCCAGCATTTT	CASSSGTASNQPQHF
TRBV29-1	TRBJ1-2	NA	once	TGCAGCGTTGACGGACTGACTAACTATGGCTACACCTTC	CSVDGLTNYGYTF
TRBV7-3	TRBJ2-1	TRBD2	NA	TGTGCCAGCAGTTCCAGCGGGGGATCCTACAATGAGCAGTTCTTC	CASSSSGGSYNEQFF
TRBV7-9	TRBJ2-4	TRBD1	NA	TGTGCCAGCAGCTTGGACAGGGACAAGTACTTC	CASSLDRDKYF
TRBV5-8	TRBJ1-2	NA	NA	TGTGCCAGCAGCCGGCGGTCAGAACCTTATGGCTACACCTTC	CASSRRSEPYGYTF
TRBV7-9	TRBJ2-6	NA	NA	TGTGCCAGCAGCAACAGGGCTGGGGCCAACGTCCTGACTTTC	CASSNRAGANVLTF
TRBV5-1	TRBJ1-6	TRBD1	NA	TGCGCCAGCAGCTTGGACGTGGGCAGGGGGCTAGGTAATTCACCCCTCCACTTT	CASSLDVGRGLGNSPLHF
TRBV19	TRBJ2-1	NA	NA	TGTGCCAGTAGTATCTCCTGGGGGACCCACAATGAGCAGTTCTTC	CASSISWGTHNEQFF
TRBV7-9	TRBJ2-1	NA	NA	TGTGCCAGCAGCTTAGGTTACGGAGCTTACAATGAGCAGTTCTTC	CASSLGYGAYNEQFF
TRBV10-1	TRBJ1-4	NA	NA	TGCGCCAGCACTGTCGCAGGGCTTCATGAAAAACTGTTTTTT	CASTVAGLHEKLFF
TRBV5-1	TRBJ1-1	NA	NA	TGCGCCAGCAGCTTGACAGGTACGTTTGCTGAAGCTTTCTTT	CASSLTGTFAEAFF
TRBV7-3	TRBJ2-1	NA	NA	TGTGCCAGCAGCTTAGGTTTTCTGGGGAGCAATGAGCAGTTCTTC	CASSLGFLGSNEQFF